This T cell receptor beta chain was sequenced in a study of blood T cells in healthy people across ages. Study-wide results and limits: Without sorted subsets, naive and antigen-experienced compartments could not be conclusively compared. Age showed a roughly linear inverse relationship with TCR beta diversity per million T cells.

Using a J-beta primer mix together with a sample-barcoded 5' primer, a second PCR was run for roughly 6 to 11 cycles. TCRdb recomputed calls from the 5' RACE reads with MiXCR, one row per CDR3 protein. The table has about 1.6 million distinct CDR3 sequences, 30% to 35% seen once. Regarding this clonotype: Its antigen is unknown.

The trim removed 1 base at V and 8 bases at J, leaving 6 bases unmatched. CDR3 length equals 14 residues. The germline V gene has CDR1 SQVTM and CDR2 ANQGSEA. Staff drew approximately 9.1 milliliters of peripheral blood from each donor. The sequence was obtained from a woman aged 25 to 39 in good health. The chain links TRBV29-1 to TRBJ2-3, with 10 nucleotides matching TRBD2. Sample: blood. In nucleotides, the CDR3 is TGCAGCGTTGAAGTTAGCGGGGGGAGAACTACGCAGTATTTT. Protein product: CSVEVSGGRTTQYF.